The text below deals with one T cell receptor beta chain. Its specificity is not known. This sample was taken from a study of T cell responses to AZD1222 COVID-19 vaccine. Study-wide results and limits: Vaccine-related CD4 TCRs covered spike, predominating at 160-218 and 743-854. Close to half of spike-specific TCRs reportedly recognize unmutated variant regions. Clonal diversity was possibly underestimated, and the donors were mostly white British, with more females.

The CDR3 is made up of 15 amino acids. V lost 2 bases, J lost 5 bases, and 14 bases lay in between. Germline loops: CDR1 MNHEY, CDR2 SMNVEV (reference sequence). Profiled with immunoSEQ multiplex PCR; TCRdb holds only in-frame clones, not every one. The table includes some 120,000 clones, 90% detected once. The TCR was taken from an adult in good health. The rearrangement joins TRBV27 to TRBJ2-3; TRBD2 is a possible D gene (5 bases). The sample in question was peripheral blood, obtained on day 0 of AZD1222 vaccination. CDR3 sequence (DNA): TGTGCCAGCAGTTTAGGCCGGACTCAAGGAGATACGCAGTATTTT. This translates into CASSLGRTQGDTQYF.